This T cell receptor beta chain was captured by sequencing in a study of blood T cells in healthy people across ages. Regarding the study as a whole: Leaving the PBMCs unsorted stopped any conclusive comparison of naive versus antigen-experienced cells.

For the second PCR, which ran for roughly 6 to 12 cycles, a sample-barcoded 5' primer and a J-beta primer mix were used. Samples each returned at least 3 million CDR3-containing paired-end reads. TCRdb called the 5' RACE reads again in MiXCR, with one record for every CDR3 protein. The sample carries more than 750,000 distinct CDR3 sequences, roughly 28% recorded once. Per sample, extraction of total RNA gave at least 5.5 micrograms in every case. A remark on this clonotype: Its specificity is unknown. A much larger clone lies a single base off, so this may be a read error.

These sequences were also reported in another study, on T cells of mothers and their children. That work states: Five to seven children, together with their three healthy Caucasian mothers, made up the donors.

This sequence was found in a woman between 35 and 50 years old in good health. The sequencing input was blood.

CDR3 amino acids: CASSSFEQYF. CDR3 DNA sequence: TGTGCCAGCTCGTCTTTTGAGCAGTACTTC. The rearrangement links TRBV28 to TRBJ2-7; D not resolved. Germline V lookup: CDR1 MDHEN, CDR2 SYDVKM. This CDR3 has 10 residues. V lost 8 bases, J lost 7 bases, and 9 bases lay in between.